The rows below give T cell receptor beta chains drawn from one sample of a study of human T cells and chemical hapten exposure. MiXCR, run by TCRdb on the RACE reads, gives a single entry per CDR3 protein. The data contain about 110,000 distinct CDR3 sequences, roughly 9.6% of them singletons. The sample consisted of whole blood, taken in connection with sensitization to the hapten diphenylcyclopropenone (DPC). These receptors originate from a woman between 35 and 50 years old with alopecia areata. Some clones in this sample may be carry-over from other donors' samples. Each CDR3 is given with its conserved first and last residue. A D gene is named only where the DNA matches it firmly. Clone size is given for some rows only: seen once, a few or many times, or a class if the clone is expanded.

clone_size	cdr3_length	d_call	v_call	j_call	cdr3_aa	cdr3_nt
few	15	TRBD2	TRBV4-3	TRBJ2-2	CASSRSSGSAGELFF	TGCGCCAGCAGCCGCAGTAGCGGGAGTGCCGGGGAGCTGTTTTTT
few	14	NA	TRBV15	TRBJ2-1	CATSTGSSYNEQFF	TGTGCCACCAGCACAGGGAGTTCCTACAATGAGCAGTTCTTC
few	19	TRBD1	TRBV6-1	TRBJ1-5	CASSEGDRAYQRGNQPQHF	TGTGCCAGCAGTGAAGGAGACAGGGCATACCAACGGGGCAATCAGCCCCAGCATTTT
many	15	TRBD1	TRBV20-1	TRBJ1-5	CSARKGQGLGQPQHF	TGCAGTGCTAGAAAAGGACAGGGATTGGGTCAGCCCCAGCATTTT
many	15	NA	TRBV7-7	TRBJ1-3	CASSQGPLSGNTIYF	TGTGCTAGCAGCCAGGGACCGCTCTCTGGAAACACCATATATTTT
NA	13	NA	TRBV10-2	TRBJ2-5	CASSESVDGTQYF	TGCGCCAGCAGTGAGTCGGTTGACGGGACCCAGTACTTC
many	16	TRBD2	TRBV5-1	TRBJ2-1	CASSIPGTSGRNEQFF	TGCGCCAGCAGCATTCCCGGGACTAGCGGTCGCAATGAGCAGTTCTTC
few	14	TRBD1	TRBV29-1	TRBJ2-1	CSVVRQGLGNEQFF	TGCAGCGTTGTGCGACAGGGCTTGGGCAATGAGCAGTTCTTC
many	16	NA	TRBV5-6	TRBJ1-6	CASSLAYGGLNSPLHF	TGTGCCAGCAGCTTGGCCTATGGGGGGCTGAATTCACCCCTCCACTTT
few	14	NA	TRBV7-6	TRBJ1-4	CASSLFGAGEKLFF	TGTGCCAGCAGCTTATTCGGCGCAGGTGAAAAACTGTTTTTT
many	14	NA	TRBV15	TRBJ2-7	CATSREAVGYEQYF	TGTGCCACCAGCAGAGAGGCGGTCGGCTACGAGCAGTACTTC
many	13	NA	TRBV7-2	TRBJ2-1	CASSDRRSSEQFF	TGTGCCAGCAGCGATCGCAGGTCCTCAGAGCAGTTCTTC
many	17	TRBD1	TRBV5-5	TRBJ2-5	CASSLAGQGPRQETQYF	TGTGCCAGCAGCTTGGCGGGACAGGGCCCGCGTCAAGAGACCCAGTACTTC
many	14	TRBD1	TRBV2	TRBJ2-7	CASSVWDSSYEQYF	TGTGCCAGCAGTGTTTGGGACAGCTCCTACGAGCAGTACTTC
NA	11	NA	TRBV20-1	TRBJ2-5	CSARRGETQYF	TGCAGTGCTAGACGGGGGGAGACCCAGTACTTC
NA	15	NA	TRBV5-1	TRBJ1-5	CASSLGGQSNQPQHF	TGCGCCAGCAGCTTGGGCGGTCAGTCTAATCAGCCCCAGCATTTT
NA	13	NA	TRBV12-3/TRBV12-4	TRBJ2-1	CASSVFSNNEQFF	TGTGCCAGCAGTGTCTTCTCTAATAATGAGCAGTTCTTC
few	16	NA	TRBV6-2/TRBV6-3	TRBJ2-1	CASRRPGVSSYNEQFF	TGTGCCAGCAGGCGTCCGGGGGTAAGCTCCTACAATGAGCAGTTCTTC
many	14	NA	TRBV12-3/TRBV12-4	TRBJ1-3	CASSLGGSGNTIYF	TGTGCCAGCAGTTTAGGAGGGAGCGGAAACACCATATATTTT
few	12	NA	TRBV20-1	TRBJ2-1	CSAHGRQVEQFF	TGCAGTGCCCATGGACGTCAGGTGGAGCAGTTCTTC
few	14	NA	TRBV5-6	TRBJ1-1	CASSLAAGVAEAFF	TGTGCCAGCAGCTTGGCTGCCGGGGTTGCTGAAGCTTTCTTT
few	14	TRBD1	TRBV6-4	TRBJ2-1	CASSEQGATNEQFF	TGTGCCAGCAGTGAGCAGGGGGCGACCAATGAGCAGTTCTTC
many	14	NA	TRBV3-1	TRBJ2-2	CASSQKGRTGELFF	TGTGCCAGCAGCCAAAAGGGGAGAACCGGGGAGCTGTTTTTT
few	14	TRBD1	TRBV2	TRBJ2-7	CASSVGQGAREQYF	TGTGCCAGCAGTGTTGGACAGGGGGCCAGGGAGCAGTACTTC
NA	16	TRBD1	TRBV6-5	TRBJ1-5	CASSATGARGNQPQHF	TGTGCCAGCAGTGCAACAGGGGCAAGAGGGAATCAGCCCCAGCATTTT
NA	14	TRBD1	TRBV29-1	TRBJ2-1	CSARGTGDYNEQFF	TGCAGCGCCCGGGGGACAGGGGACTACAATGAGCAGTTCTTC
NA	13	NA	TRBV12-3/TRBV12-4	TRBJ1-1	CASRTEMNTEAFF	TGTGCCAGCAGGACAGAAATGAACACTGAAGCTTTCTTT
NA	16	NA	TRBV2	TRBJ1-3	CASSILGDGSGNTIYF	TGTGCCAGCAGTATCCTGGGGGACGGCTCTGGAAACACCATATATTTT
NA	16	NA	TRBV7-2	TRBJ1-5	CASSLYRAGSNQPQHF	TGTGCCAGCAGCCTATACAGGGCGGGTAGCAATCAGCCCCAGCATTTT
NA	16	NA	TRBV7-9	TRBJ2-5	CASSLKSTKAQETQYF	TGTGCCAGCAGCTTAAAAAGCACCAAAGCTCAAGAGACCCAGTACTTC
NA	15	NA	TRBV30	TRBJ1-1	CAWTSGGQPNTEAFF	TGTGCCTGGACGTCTGGGGGGCAGCCGAACACTGAAGCTTTCTTT
many	13	NA	TRBV14	TRBJ2-5	CASNVIGGETQYF	TGTGCCAGCAACGTCATTGGGGGAGAGACCCAGTACTTC
NA	16	TRBD1	TRBV18	TRBJ2-3	CASSPLPGQRTDTQYF	TGTGCCAGCTCACCCCTACCGGGACAGAGAACAGATACGCAGTATTTT
few	15	NA	TRBV11-2	TRBJ1-3	CASSLLRNSGNTIYF	TGTGCCAGCAGCTTATTACGGAACTCTGGAAACACCATATATTTT
many	12	NA	TRBV25-1	TRBJ1-5	CASGQGFQPQHF	TGTGCCAGCGGTCAGGGATTTCAGCCCCAGCATTTT
many	17	NA	TRBV28	TRBJ2-2	CASSLDSLSTITGELFF	TGTGCCAGCAGTCTAGACAGTCTCTCTACTATCACCGGGGAGCTGTTTTTT
many	11	TRBD2	TRBV20-1	TRBJ2-7	CSAPTSGKQYF	TGCAGTGCCCCTACTAGCGGGAAGCAGTACTTC
many	15	TRBD1	TRBV6-1	TRBJ1-5	CASSGGQVPNQPQRF	TGTGCCAGCAGTGGGGGACAGGTCCCAAATCAGCCCCAGCGTTTT
many	19	NA	TRBV7-9	TRBJ1-1	CASSSPPGLRANFGTEAFF	TGTGCCAGCAGCTCCCCGCCGGGTTTGAGGGCAAACTTTGGCACTGAAGCTTTCTTT
NA	18	TRBD2	TRBV5-4	TRBJ2-1	CASSTMKPGTSGIVGQFF	TGTGCCAGCAGCACCATGAAGCCCGGGACTAGCGGGATAGTTGGGCAGTTCTTC
NA	14	TRBD1	TRBV5-4	TRBJ1-2	CASSIRDRGHGYTF	TGTGCCAGCAGCATCCGGGACAGGGGCCATGGCTACACCTTC
few	16	TRBD2	TRBV4-3	TRBJ2-3	CASSQETSGSTDTQYF	TGCGCCAGCAGCCAGGAGACTAGCGGGAGCACAGATACGCAGTATTTT
few	15	NA	TRBV20-1	TRBJ1-2	CSARDNSGFVSGYTF	TGCAGTGCTAGAGATAATTCAGGGTTCGTCAGTGGCTACACCTTC
few	15	NA	TRBV7-9	TRBJ2-1	CASSLVVSSYNEQFF	TGTGCCAGCAGCCTCGTAGTGAGCTCCTACAATGAGCAGTTCTTC
many	17	TRBD2	TRBV20-1	TRBJ2-1	CSARGFSGGQTYNEQFF	TGCAGTGCCAGAGGGTTCAGCGGGGGGCAAACCTACAATGAGCAGTTCTTC
few	15	NA	TRBV7-6	TRBJ1-1	CASSLVSGSYTEAFF	TGTGCCAGCAGCTTAGTATCAGGGTCGTACACTGAAGCTTTCTTT
NA	16	TRBD2	TRBV2	TRBJ2-5	CASSESLAGLQETQYF	TGTGCCAGCAGTGAGTCTTTAGCGGGGCTTCAAGAGACCCAGTACTTC
many	14	NA	TRBV19	TRBJ2-7	CASSPRTQTYEQYF	TGTGCCAGTAGTCCCCGGACACAGACCTACGAGCAGTACTTC